This TCR beta chain was obtained from a study of T-cell memory formation after mild COVID-19. About the research overall: Clusters of TCRs were largely donor specific.

The CDR3 totals 13 residues. The V end was cut by 4 bases, the J end by 3 bases, with 7 bases between. Germline CDR1 SGHDN, CDR2 FVKESK. Each CDR3 protein gets one entry after TCRdb re-called the 5' RACE reads with MiXCR. The data hold approximately 300,000 distinct CDR3 sequences, with around 19% observed a single time. Sequencing input: PBMCs or a T cell subset sorted from them (not recorded which). V is TRBV14 and J is TRBJ1-5, with unresolved D. The clonotype comes from a man aged 18-30 years who had mild COVID-19 (a few samples of this study predate the infection). Cell type and time point are not known. The DNA for the CDR3 is TGTGCCAGCAGCCGGGAGTACAATCAGCCCCAGCATTTT. Its protein is CASSREYNQPQHF.